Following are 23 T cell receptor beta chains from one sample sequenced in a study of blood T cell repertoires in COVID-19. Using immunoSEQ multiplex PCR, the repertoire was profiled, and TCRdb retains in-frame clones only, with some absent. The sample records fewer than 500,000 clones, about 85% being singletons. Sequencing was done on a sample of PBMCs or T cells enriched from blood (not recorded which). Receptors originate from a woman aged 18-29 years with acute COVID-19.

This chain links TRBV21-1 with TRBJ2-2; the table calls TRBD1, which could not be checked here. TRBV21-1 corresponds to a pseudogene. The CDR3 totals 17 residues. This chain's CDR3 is CASSKKSVQGNTGELFF. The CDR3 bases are TGTGCCAGCAGCAAAAAGAGCGTGCAGGGGAACACCGGGGAGCTGTTTTTT.

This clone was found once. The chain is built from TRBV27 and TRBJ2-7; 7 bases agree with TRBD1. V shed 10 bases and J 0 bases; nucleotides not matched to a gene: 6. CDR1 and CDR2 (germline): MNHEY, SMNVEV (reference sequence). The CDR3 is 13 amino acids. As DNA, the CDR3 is TGTGCCACAGGGACAGACAGCTCCTACGAGCAGTACTTC. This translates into CATGTDSSYEQYF.

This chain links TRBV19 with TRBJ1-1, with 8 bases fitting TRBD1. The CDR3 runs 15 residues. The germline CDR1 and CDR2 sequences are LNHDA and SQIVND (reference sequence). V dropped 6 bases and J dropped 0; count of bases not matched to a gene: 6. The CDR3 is CASRTRDRMNTEAFF. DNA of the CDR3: TGTGCCAGTAGAACCAGGGACAGGATGAACACTGAAGCTTTCTTT. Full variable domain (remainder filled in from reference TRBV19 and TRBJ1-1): DGGITQSPKYLFRKEGQNVTLSCEQNLNHDAMYWYRQDPGQGLRLIYYSQIVNDFQKGDIAEGYSVSREKKESFPLTVTSAQKNPTAFYLCASRTRDRMNTEAFFGQGTRLTVV.

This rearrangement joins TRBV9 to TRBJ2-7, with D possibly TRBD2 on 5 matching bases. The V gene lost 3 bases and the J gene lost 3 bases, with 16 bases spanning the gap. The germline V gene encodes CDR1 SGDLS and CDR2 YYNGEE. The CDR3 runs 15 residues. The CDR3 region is CASSGSSRRFYEQYF. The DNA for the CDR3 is TGTGCCAGCAGCGGCTCCTCACGGAGGTTCTACGAGCAGTACTTC.

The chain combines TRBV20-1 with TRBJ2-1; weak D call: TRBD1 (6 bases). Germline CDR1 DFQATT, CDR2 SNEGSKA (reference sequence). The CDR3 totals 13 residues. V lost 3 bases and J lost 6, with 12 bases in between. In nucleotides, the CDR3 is TGCAGTGCTAGTAATAGACAGGTCAATGAGCAGTTCTTC. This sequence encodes CSASNRQVNEQFF.

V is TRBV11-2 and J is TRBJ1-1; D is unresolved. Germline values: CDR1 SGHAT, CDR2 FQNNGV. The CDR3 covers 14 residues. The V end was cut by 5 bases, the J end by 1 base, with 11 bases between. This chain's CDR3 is CASSLIPGNTEAFF. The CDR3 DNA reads TGTGCCAGCAGCCTTATCCCAGGGAACACTGAAGCTTTCTTT.

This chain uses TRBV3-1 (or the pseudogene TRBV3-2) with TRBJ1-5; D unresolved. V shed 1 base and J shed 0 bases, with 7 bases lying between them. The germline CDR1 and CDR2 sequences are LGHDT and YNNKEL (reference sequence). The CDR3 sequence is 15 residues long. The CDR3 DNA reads TGTGCCAGCAGCCAAGGAGGTTCTAGCAATCAGCCCCAGCATTTT. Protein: CASSQGGSSNQPQHF.

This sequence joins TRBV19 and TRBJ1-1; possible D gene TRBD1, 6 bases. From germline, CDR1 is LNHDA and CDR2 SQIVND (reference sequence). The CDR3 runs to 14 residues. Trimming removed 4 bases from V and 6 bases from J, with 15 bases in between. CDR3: CASSSTGSLAEAFF. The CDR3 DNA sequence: TGTGCCAGTAGTAGTACAGGGTCTCTTGCTGAAGCTTTCTTT.

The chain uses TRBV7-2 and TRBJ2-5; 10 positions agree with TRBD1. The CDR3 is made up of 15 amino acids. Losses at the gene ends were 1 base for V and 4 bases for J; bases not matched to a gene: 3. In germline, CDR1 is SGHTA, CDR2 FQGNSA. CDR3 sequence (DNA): TGTGCCAGCAGCTTAGGGGACAGGGGAGGAGAGACCCAGTACTTC. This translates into CASSLGDRGGETQYF.

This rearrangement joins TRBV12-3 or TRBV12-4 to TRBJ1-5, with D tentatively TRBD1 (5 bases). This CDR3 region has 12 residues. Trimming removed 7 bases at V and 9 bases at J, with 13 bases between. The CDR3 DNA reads TGTGCCAGCACCTTCGGGGGAAGGCCCCAGCATTTT. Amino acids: CASTFGGRPQHF.

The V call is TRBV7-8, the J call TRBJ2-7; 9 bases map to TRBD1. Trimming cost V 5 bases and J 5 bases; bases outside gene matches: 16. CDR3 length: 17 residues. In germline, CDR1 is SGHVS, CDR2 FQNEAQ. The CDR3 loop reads CASSRDRGLVSSDEQYF. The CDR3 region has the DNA TGTGCCAGCAGCCGCGACAGGGGGTTAGTCTCCTCGGACGAGCAGTACTTC.

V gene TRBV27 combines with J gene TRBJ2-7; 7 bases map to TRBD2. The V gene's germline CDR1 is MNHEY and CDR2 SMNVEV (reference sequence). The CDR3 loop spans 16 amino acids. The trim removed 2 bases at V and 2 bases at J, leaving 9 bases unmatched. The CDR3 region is CASSLRERGPPYEQYF. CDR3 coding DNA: TGTGCCAGCAGTTTAAGGGAGCGGGGACCCCCCTACGAGCAGTACTTC.

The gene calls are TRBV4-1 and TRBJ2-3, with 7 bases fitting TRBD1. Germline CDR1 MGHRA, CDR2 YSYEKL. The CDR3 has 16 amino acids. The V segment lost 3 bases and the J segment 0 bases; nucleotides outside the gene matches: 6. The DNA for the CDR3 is TGCGCCAGCAGCCACCCCTCGGGACAGAGCACAGATACGCAGTATTTT. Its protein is CASSHPSGQSTDTQYF.

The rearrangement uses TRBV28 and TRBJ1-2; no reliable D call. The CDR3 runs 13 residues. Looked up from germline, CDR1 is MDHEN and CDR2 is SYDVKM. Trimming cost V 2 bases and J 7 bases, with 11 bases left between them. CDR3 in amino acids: CASSLPPNGGYTF. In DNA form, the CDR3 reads TGTGCCAGCAGTTTACCCCCAAACGGTGGCTACACCTTC.

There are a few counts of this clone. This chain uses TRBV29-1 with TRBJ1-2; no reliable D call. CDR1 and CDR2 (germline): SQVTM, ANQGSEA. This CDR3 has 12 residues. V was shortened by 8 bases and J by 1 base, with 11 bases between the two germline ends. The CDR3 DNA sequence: TGCAGCCTCCGGAACAGTAACTATGGCTACACCTTC. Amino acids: CSLRNSNYGYTF.

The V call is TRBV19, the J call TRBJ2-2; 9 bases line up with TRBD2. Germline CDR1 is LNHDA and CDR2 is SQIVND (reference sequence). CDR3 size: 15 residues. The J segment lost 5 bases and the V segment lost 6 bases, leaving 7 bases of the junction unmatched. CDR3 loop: CASRPAGGRTGELFF. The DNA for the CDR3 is TGTGCCAGTAGACCGGCGGGAGGGAGAACCGGGGAGCTGTTTTTT. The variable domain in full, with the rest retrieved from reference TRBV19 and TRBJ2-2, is DGGITQSPKYLFRKEGQNVTLSCEQNLNHDAMYWYRQDPGQGLRLIYYSQIVNDFQKGDIAEGYSVSREKKESFPLTVTSAQKNPTAFYLCASRPAGGRTGELFFGEGSRLTVL.

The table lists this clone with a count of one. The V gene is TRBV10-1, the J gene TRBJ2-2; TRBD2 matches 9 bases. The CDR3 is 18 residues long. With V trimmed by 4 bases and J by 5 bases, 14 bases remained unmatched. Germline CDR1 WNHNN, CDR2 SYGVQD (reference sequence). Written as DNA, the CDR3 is TGCGCCAGCAGTGCTAGCCAGACCGGGACTAGCTTAACCGGGGAGCTGTTTTTT. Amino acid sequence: CASSASQTGTSLTGELFF.

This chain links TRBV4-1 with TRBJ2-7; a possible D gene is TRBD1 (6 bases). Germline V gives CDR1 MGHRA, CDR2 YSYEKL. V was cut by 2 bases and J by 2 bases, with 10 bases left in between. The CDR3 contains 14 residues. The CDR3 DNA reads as TGCGCCAGCAGCCAACAGGGGACCCCCTACGAGCAGTACTTC. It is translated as CASSQQGTPYEQYF.

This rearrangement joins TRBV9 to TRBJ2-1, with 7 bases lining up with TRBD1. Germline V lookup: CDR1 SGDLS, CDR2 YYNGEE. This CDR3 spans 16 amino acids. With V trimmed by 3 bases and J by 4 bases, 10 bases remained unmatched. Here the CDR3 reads CASSAKGGIGYNEQFF. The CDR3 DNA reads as TGTGCCAGCAGCGCGAAAGGGGGCATCGGATACAATGAGCAGTTCTTC.

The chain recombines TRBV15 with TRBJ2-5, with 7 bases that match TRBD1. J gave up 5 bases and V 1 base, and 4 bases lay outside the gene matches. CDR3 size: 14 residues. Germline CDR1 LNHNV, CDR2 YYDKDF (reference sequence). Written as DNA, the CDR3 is TGTGCCACCAGCAGAGGACAGGGTACGGAGACCCAGTACTTC. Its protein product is CATSRGQGTETQYF.

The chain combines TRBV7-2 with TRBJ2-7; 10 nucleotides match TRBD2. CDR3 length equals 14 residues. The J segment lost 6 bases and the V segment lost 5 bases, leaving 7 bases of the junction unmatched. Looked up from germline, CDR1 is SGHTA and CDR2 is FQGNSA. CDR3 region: CASSVLAGGLEQYF. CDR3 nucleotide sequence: TGTGCCAGCAGCGTCTTAGCGGGAGGCCTCGAGCAGTACTTC.

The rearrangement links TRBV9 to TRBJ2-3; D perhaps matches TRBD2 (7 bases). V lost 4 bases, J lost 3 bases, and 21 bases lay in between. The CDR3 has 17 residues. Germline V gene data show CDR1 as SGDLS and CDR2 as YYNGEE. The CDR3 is CASSTSDRHWGTDTQYF. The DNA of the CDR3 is TGTGCCAGCAGCACTAGCGACAGGCACTGGGGGACAGATACGCAGTATTTT.

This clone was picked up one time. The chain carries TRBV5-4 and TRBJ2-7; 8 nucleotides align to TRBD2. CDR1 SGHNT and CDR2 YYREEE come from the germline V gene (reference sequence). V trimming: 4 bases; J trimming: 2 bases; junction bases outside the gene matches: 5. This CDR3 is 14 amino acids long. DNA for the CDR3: TGTGCCAGCAGCCCCGGGGGGGCCGCCTACGAGCAGTACTTC. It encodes CASSPGGAAYEQYF.